This TCR beta chain came from a study of blood T cell repertoires in COVID-19. About the study: Spain, Italy and the United States supplied samples that represented acute and convalescent COVID-19. T cells, B-cell-depleted T cells, or PBMCs supplied cDNA or gDNA.

The Seattle site enrolled patients during active infection and followed them longitudinally. As handled by the study authors: Reference gene primer amplification gave nucleated cell count estimates. Only in-frame clones appear in the TCRdb table, and some are missing; sequencing was by immunoSEQ multiplex PCR. V and J calls and clone size are as listed in that table; D and trimming were resolved from the DNA. The sample consists of about 200,000 clones, about 82% of them appearing once. This clone is a singleton in its sample. Germline CDR1 reads SGHTA; CDR2 reads FQGNSA. CDR3 length equals 18 residues. Trimming cost V 1 base and J 4 bases; bases outside gene matches: 13.

This clonotype was sampled from a woman in her seventies with COVID-19, enrolled during active disease. Sequencing was performed on peripheral blood. J is TRBJ1-3 and V is TRBV7-2; TRBD1 aligns across 7 bases. The CDR3 loop is CASSLVGQELLLGNTIYF. CDR3 bases: TGTGCCAGCAGCTTAGTCGGACAGGAGCTCCTACTAGGAAACACCATATATTTT.